This T cell receptor (beta chain) was identified in a study of blood T cell repertoires in COVID-19. Whole-study context: Whether acute or convalescent, the COVID-19 samples came from the United States, Italy and Spain.

Original methodology: Reference gene primer amplification gave nucleated cell count estimates. Generated by immunoSEQ multiplex PCR, the TCRdb table keeps only in-frame clones and is missing some. The DNA gave D and trimming, while V, J and clone size come from that table. Here the sample spans approximately 40,000 clones, about 90% being singletons. The CDR3 is 13 amino acids. Germline assignment: CDR1 LNHDA and CDR2 SQIVND (reference sequence). Trimming took 5 bases from V and 2 from J, leaving 7 bases between them. This chain uses TRBV19 with TRBJ1-3; D is unclear. The sequenced material came from peripheral blood. The sequence was obtained from a woman aged 70-85 years with acute or convalescent COVID-19. CDR3: CASSPQAGNTIYF. As DNA, the CDR3 is TGTGCCAGTAGTCCCCAGGCTGGAAACACCATATATTTT.